This TCR beta chain derives from a study of T cells in Graves' hyperthyroidism and ophthalmopathy. Uncontrolled infection, other autoimmune disease, pregnancy or lactation disqualified patients from enrolment. Diagnoses used clinical symptoms, serum thyroxine and TRAb, thyroid ultrasound and orbital computed tomography. This clonotype has only a few counts. RNA transcripts provided the source from which TCR beta CDR3 regions were amplified. HTBI primers drove first-round RT-PCR of the TCR CDR3. TCRdb re-analysed the multiplex PCR reads in MiXCR, keeping a single row per CDR3 protein. There are around 300,000 distinct CDR3 sequences in the sample; around 19% occur only once, and roughly 39% lies in the top ten. The TCR was taken from a man aged 50 to 60 with Graves' ophthalmopathy. The sequenced sample consisted of blood.

The CDR3 region is CSASIPRGSNQPQHF. DNA for the CDR3: TGCAGTGCTAGCATCCCCCGGGGGTCGAATCAGCCCCAGCATTTT. The chain combines TRBV20-1 with TRBJ1-5, with D perhaps TRBD1 (5 bases). Trimming removed 3 bases from V and 4 bases from J, with 16 bases in between. CDR3 length equals 15 residues. Germline V lookup: CDR1 DFQATT, CDR2 SNEGSKA (reference sequence).